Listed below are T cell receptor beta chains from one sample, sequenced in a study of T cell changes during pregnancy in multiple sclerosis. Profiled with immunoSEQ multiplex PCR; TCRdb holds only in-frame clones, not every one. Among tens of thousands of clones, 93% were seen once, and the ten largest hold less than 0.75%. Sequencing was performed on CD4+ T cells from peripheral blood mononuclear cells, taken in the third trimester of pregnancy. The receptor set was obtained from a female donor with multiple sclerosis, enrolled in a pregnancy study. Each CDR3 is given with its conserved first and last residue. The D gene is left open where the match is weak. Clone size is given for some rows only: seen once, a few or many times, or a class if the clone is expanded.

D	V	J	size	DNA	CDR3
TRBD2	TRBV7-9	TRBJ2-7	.	TGTGCCAGCAGAAGGGTGGGGCGGGAGGGCCTTATACACGAGCAGTACTTC	CASRRVGREGLIHEQYF
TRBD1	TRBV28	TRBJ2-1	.	TGTGCCAGCAGCAGAAGGACAGGGACGTCCTACAATGAGCAGTTCTTC	CASSRRTGTSYNEQFF
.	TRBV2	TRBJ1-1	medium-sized	TGTGCCAGCAGAGGATTAAAAGGGGACACTGAAGCTTTCTTT	CASRGLKGDTEAFF
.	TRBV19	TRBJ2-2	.	TGTGCCTCAGTAGTGACGGGGTCGAACACCGGGGAGCTGTTTTTT	CASVVTGSNTGELFF
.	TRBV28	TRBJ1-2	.	TGTGCCATCCCAAGTCGGGTCGGCTATGGCTACACCTTC	CAIPSRVGYGYTF
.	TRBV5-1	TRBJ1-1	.	TGCGCCAGCAGCCCTGGAGGCAGATCGAACACTGAAGCTTTCTTT	CASSPGGRSNTEAFF
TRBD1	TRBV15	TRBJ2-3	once	TGTGCCACCAGCAGAGGTCCGGGACAGGGTGGGGGTACGCAGTATTTT	CATSRGPGQGGGTQYF
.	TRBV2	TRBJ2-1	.	TGTGCCAGCAGTGCTGCGGGGACGGGTGAGCAGTTCTTC	CASSAAGTGEQFF
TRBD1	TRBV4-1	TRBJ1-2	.	TGCGCCAGCAGCCCAATGCAGGGGGTCCAGAATGGCTACACCTTC	CASSPMQGVQNGYTF
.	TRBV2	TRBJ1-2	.	TGTGCCAGCAGCTTACAGAGTAACTATGGCTACACCTTC	CASSLQSNYGYTF
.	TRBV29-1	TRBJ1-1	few	TGCAGCGTCGACGGGACTCTGAACACTGAAGCTTTCTTT	CSVDGTLNTEAFF
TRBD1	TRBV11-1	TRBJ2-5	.	TGTGCCAGCAGCTTAGACAGGGGAGAGACCCAGTACTTC	CASSLDRGETQYF
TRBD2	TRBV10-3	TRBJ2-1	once	TGTGCCATCAGTGAGTCGCAACCACAACTAGCGGGGGGTGACAATGAGCAGTTCTTC	CAISESQPQLAGGDNEQFF
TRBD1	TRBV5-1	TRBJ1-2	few	TGCGCCAGCAGCCTCTGGACAGGGGGGTCCGGCTACACCTTC	CASSLWTGGSGYTF
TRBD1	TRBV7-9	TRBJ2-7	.	TGTGCCAGCAGCTCTCCGGGACAGGGTTACTCCGAGCAGTACTTC	CASSSPGQGYSEQYF
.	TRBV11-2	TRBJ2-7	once	TGTGCCAGCAGCTTAGCAGGATCCTACGAGCAGTACTTC	CASSLAGSYEQYF
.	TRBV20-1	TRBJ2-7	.	TGCAGTGCGTCTAGTCCCTACGAGCAGTACTTC	CSASSPYEQYF